What follows are 8 T cell receptor beta chains derived from one specimen sequenced in a study of beta chain features in type 1 diabetes. Every isolated RNA sample was fully reverse transcribed, so sequencing captured expressed TCRB transcripts. Data came from immunoSEQ multiplex PCR; TCRdb stores just in-frame clones and leaves some out. The sample holds a few hundred thousand clones, about 30% seen once. The source material was central memory CD4+ T cells from blood. The receptors here all came from a man younger than 40 in good health.

The sample holds a few counts of this clone. V is TRBV9 and J is TRBJ2-2; D gene unclear. The germline V gene encodes CDR1 SGDLS and CDR2 YYNGEE. CDR3 length equals 14 residues. Trimming removed 0 bases at V and 2 bases at J, with 5 bases between. CDR3 amino acids: CASSVEPNTGELFF. CDR3 DNA: TGTGCCAGCAGCGTAGAACCAAACACCGGGGAGCTGTTTTTT.

The chain links TRBV7-2 to TRBJ2-1; 16 bases are a match to TRBD2. This CDR3 contains 16 residues. V shed 5 bases and J 8 bases; nucleotides not matched to a gene: 6. The germline gives CDR1 SGHTA, CDR2 FQGNSA. This CDR3 reads CASSQPGLAGGYEQFF. CDR3 DNA: TGTGCCAGCAGCCAGCCGGGACTAGCGGGAGGGTATGAGCAGTTCTTC.

This clone has just one count. CDR3 in DNA: TGTGCCATCAAAGGGACAGGGGACGAGCAGTACTTC. Its translation: CAIKGTGDEQYF. The chain combines TRBV10-3 with TRBJ2-7; 10 positions match TRBD1. The CDR3 has 12 amino acids. V trimming: 7 bases; J trimming: 5 bases; junction bases outside the gene matches: 2. Germline-derived CDR1 and CDR2 are ENHRY and SYGVKD.

This clone was recorded many times. The rearrangement joins TRBV7-2 to TRBJ2-4; D assignment may be TRBD1 or TRBD2 (6 bases each). V gave up 7 bases and J gave up 6 bases, with 16 bases separating them. This CDR3 is built from 14 residues. Looked up from germline, CDR1 is SGHTA and CDR2 is FQGNSA. The CDR3 region is CASTTPGGGNIQYF. The CDR3 DNA is TGTGCCAGCACCACCCCCGGGGGCGGAAACATTCAGTACTTC.

This chain uses TRBV25-1 with TRBJ2-3; 7 bases fit TRBD1. The CDR3 covers 16 residues. Germline trimming cut 1 base from V and 4 bases from J; bases unmatched to any gene: 8. Germline values: CDR1 MGHDK, CDR2 SYGVNS. CDR3 amino acids: CASSEWAGGLADTQYF. The CDR3 DNA is TGTGCCAGCAGTGAATGGGCAGGGGGTTTGGCAGATACGCAGTATTTT.

Only a few counts were recorded for this clone. The chain combines TRBV28 with TRBJ1-3, with unresolved D. Trimming left V 6 bases short and J 1 base short, with 4 bases between. From germline, CDR1 is MDHEN and CDR2 SYDVKM. The CDR3 consists of 12 residues. CDR3 amino acids: CASRISGNTIYF. The CDR3 DNA is TGTGCCAGCAGGATATCTGGAAACACCATATATTTT.

CDR3 protein: CASSSITGANVLTF. CDR3 DNA sequence: TGTGCCAGCAGCTCCATTACTGGGGCCAACGTCCTGACTTTC. V and J are TRBV5-6 and TRBJ2-6; D is ambiguous. The CDR3 is 14 residues long. Looked up from germline, CDR1 is SGHDT and CDR2 is YYEEEE. Trimming pared 3 bases from V and 2 bases from J, leaving 6 bases between.

This clone has ten or more counts. The CDR3 DNA sequence: TGCAGCGTTGAAGGAAAGGGGACAGCAAACGAGCAGTACTTC. Amino acids: CSVEGKGTANEQYF. The V call is TRBV29-1, the J call TRBJ2-7; 7 positions agree with TRBD1. There are 14 residues in the CDR3. Germline V gene lookup returns CDR1 SQVTM and CDR2 ANQGSEA. Trimming cost V 1 base and J 5 bases; bases outside gene matches: 8.